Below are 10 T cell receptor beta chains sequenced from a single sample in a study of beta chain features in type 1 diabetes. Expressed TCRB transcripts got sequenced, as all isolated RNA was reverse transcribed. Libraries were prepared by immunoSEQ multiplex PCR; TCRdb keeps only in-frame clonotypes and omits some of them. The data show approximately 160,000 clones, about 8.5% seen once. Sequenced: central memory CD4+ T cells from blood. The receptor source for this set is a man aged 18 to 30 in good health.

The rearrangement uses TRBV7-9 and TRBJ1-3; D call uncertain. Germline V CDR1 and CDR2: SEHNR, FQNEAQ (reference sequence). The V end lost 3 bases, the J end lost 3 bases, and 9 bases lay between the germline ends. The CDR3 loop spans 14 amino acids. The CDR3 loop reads CASSFQLDGNTIYF. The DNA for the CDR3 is TGTGCCAGCAGCTTTCAGCTAGATGGAAACACCATATATTTT. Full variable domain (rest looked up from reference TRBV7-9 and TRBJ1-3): DTGVSQNPRHKITKRGQNVTFRCDPISEHNRLYWYRQTLGQGPEFLTYFQNEAQLEKSRLLSDRFSAERPKGSFSTLEIQRTEQGDSAMYLCASSFQLDGNTIYFGEGSWLTVV.

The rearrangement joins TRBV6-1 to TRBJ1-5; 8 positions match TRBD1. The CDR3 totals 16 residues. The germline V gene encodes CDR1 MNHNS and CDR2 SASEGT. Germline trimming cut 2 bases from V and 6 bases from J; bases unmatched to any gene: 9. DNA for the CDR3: TGTGCCAGCAGTGAATGGACCAGGGGGCAGGGTCAGCCCCAGCATTTT. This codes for CASSEWTRGQGQPQHF.

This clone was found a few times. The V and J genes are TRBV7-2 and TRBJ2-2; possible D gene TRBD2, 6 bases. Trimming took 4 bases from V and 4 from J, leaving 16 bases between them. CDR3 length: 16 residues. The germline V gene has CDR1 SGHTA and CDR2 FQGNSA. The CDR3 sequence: CASSSGLHSTTGELFF. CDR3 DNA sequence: TGTGCCAGCAGCTCGGGACTTCACTCAACCACCGGGGAGCTGTTTTTT.

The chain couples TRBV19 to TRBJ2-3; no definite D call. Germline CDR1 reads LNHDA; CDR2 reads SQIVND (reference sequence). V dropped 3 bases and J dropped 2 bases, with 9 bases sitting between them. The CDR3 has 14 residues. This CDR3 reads CASSMTFYTDTQYF. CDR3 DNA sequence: TGTGCCAGTAGTATGACTTTTTACACAGATACGCAGTATTTT.

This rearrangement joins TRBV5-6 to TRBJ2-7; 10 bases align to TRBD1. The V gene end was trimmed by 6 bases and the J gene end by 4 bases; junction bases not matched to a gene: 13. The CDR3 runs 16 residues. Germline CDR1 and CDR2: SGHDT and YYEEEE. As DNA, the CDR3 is TGTGCCAGCAACGAAATGGGACAGGGGATTTCTTACGAGCAGTACTTC. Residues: CASNEMGQGISYEQYF.

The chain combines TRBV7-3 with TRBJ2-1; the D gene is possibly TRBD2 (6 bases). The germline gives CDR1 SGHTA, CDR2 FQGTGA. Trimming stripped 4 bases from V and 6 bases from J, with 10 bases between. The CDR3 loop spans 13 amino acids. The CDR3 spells CASSSTGGNEQFF. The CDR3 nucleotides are TGTGCCAGCAGCTCCACCGGGGGCAATGAGCAGTTCTTC.

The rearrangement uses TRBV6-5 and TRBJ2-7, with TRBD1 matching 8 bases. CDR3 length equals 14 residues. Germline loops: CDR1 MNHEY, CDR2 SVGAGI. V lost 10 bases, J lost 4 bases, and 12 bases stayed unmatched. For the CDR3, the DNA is TGTGCCACCGCAGCCGGGACAGGTGTTTACGAGCAGTACTTC. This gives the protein CATAAGTGVYEQYF.

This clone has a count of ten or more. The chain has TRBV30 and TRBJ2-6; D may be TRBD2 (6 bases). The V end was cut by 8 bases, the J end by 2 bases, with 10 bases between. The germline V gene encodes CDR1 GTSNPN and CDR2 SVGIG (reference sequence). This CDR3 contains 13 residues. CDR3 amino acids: CAGEEAGANVLTF. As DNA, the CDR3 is TGTGCCGGGGAGGAGGCTGGGGCCAACGTCCTGACTTTC.

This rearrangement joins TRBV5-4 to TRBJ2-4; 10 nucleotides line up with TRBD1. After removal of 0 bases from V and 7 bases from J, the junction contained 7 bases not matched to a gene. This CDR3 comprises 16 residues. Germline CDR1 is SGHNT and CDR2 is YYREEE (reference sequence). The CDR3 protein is CASSLGKTGGLNIQYF. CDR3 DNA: TGTGCCAGCAGCTTGGGGAAGACAGGGGGCCTTAACATTCAGTACTTC.

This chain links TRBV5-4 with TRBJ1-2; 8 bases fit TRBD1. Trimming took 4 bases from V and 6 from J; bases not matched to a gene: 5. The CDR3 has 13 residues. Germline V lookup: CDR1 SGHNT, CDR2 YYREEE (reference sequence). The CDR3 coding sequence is TGTGCCAGCAGCGCTCAGGGACAGGATGGCTACACCTTC. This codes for CASSAQGQDGYTF.